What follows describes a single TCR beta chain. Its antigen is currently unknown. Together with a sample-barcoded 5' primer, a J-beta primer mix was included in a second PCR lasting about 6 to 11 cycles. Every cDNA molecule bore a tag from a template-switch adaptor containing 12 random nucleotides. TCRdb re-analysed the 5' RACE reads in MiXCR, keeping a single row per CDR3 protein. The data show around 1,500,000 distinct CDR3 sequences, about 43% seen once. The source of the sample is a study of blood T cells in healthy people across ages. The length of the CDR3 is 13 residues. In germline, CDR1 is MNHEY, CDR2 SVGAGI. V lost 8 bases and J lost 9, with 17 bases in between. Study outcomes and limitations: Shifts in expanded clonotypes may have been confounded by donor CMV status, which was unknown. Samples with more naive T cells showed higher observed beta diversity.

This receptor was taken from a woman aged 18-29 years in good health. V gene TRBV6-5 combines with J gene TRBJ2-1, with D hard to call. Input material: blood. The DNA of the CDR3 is TGTGCCAGCTCCTTGGCGGAGTTCGGTGAGCAGTTCTTC. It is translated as CASSLAEFGEQFF.